The 20 T cell receptor beta chains in this list originate from one sample, sequenced in a study of blood T cell repertoires in COVID-19. Clones were sequenced by immunoSEQ multiplex PCR, and TCRdb holds only the in-frame ones, with some missing. There are around 250,000 clones in the sample; around 82% occur only once, and around 8.9% lies in the top ten. Sequencing was carried out using peripheral blood. Source of these receptors: a man aged 35 to 55 with active or convalescent COVID-19.

This sequence joins TRBV7-2 and TRBJ1-1, with 7 bases identical to TRBD1. After removal of 2 bases from V and 0 bases from J, the junction contained 3 bases not matched to a gene. CDR1 is SGHTA, CDR2 FQGNSA, per germline. The CDR3 runs to 15 residues. CDR3 protein: CASSLTQGMNTEAFF. The CDR3 nucleotides are TGTGCCAGCAGCTTAACACAGGGGATGAACACTGAAGCTTTCTTT. Full variable domain (outside the CDR3, taken from reference TRBV7-2 and TRBJ1-1): GAGVSQSPSNKVTEKGKDVELRCDPISGHTALYWYRQSLGQGLEFLIYFQGNSAPDKSGLPSDRFSAERTGGSVSTLTIQRTQQEDSAVYLCASSLTQGMNTEAFFGQGTRLTVV.

The chain couples TRBV5-8 to TRBJ1-2; weak D call: TRBD1 (5 bases). The CDR3 sequence is 13 residues long. The V end was cut by 0 bases, the J end by 2 bases, with 5 bases between. In germline, CDR1 is SGHTS, CDR2 YDEGEE. CDR3: CASSLGQNYGYTF. The CDR3, as DNA: TGTGCCAGCAGCTTGGGACAGAACTATGGCTACACCTTC.

The rearrangement uses TRBV14 and TRBJ1-6, with unresolved D. CDR1 is SGHDN, CDR2 FVKESK, per germline. The CDR3 runs 14 residues. Trimming took 0 bases from V and 8 from J, leaving 8 bases between them. CDR3 amino acids: CASSQDRVDSPLHF. The CDR3 DNA sequence: TGTGCCAGCAGCCAAGATCGTGTAGATTCACCCCTCCACTTT.

The table lists this clone with a count of one. This chain uses TRBV10-3 with TRBJ2-7; D might be TRBD2 (6 bases). Germline V gene data show CDR1 as ENHRY and CDR2 as SYGVKD. V dropped 4 bases and J dropped 0 bases, with 13 bases sitting between them. CDR3 length: 15 residues. The CDR3 DNA sequence: TGTGCCATCAGTGTAGGTTCAGCGGGCTCCTACGAGCAGTACTTC. Its protein product is CAISVGSAGSYEQYF.

The chain links TRBV6-6 to TRBJ1-2; 7 positions agree with TRBD1. Trimming at V came to 4 bases and at J to 4 bases, leaving 9 bases not matched to a gene. CDR3 length: 15 residues. From germline, CDR1 is MNHNY and CDR2 SVGAGI (reference sequence). The CDR3 reads CASSSPTGHSYGYTF. The DNA of the CDR3 is TGTGCCAGCAGTTCCCCGACAGGGCATTCCTATGGCTACACCTTC.

V and J are TRBV6-5 and TRBJ1-5, with unresolved D. The CDR3 spans 14 residues. The germline gives CDR1 MNHEY, CDR2 SVGAGI. V lost 2 bases and J lost 4, with 9 bases in between. The CDR3 coding sequence is TGTGCCAGCAGTTACCGGACGGGGAATCAGCCCCAGCATTTT. Its protein is CASSYRTGNQPQHF.

The chain recombines TRBV5-6 with TRBJ2-7, with TRBD2 matching over 7 bases. The CDR3 totals 16 residues. Germline V gene sequence: CDR1 SGHDT, CDR2 YYEEEE. V was clipped by 0 bases and J by 2 bases; unmatched bases: 8. The CDR3 loop is CASSLAGGSPTYEQYF. CDR3 nucleotide sequence: TGTGCCAGCAGCTTGGCCGGCGGGAGCCCGACCTACGAGCAGTACTTC. Filled out from reference TRBV5-6 and TRBJ2-7, the complete variable domain reads DAGVTQSPTHLIKTRGQQVTLRCSPKSGHDTVSWYQQALGQGPQFIFQYYEEEERQRGNFPDRFSGHQFPNYSSELNVNALLLGDSALYLCASSLAGGSPTYEQYFGPGTRLTVT.

The chain combines TRBV4-1 with TRBJ1-4; D uncertain. CDR3 size: 18 residues. The V and J ends lost 0 bases and 2 bases respectively, with 16 bases between them. The germline gives CDR1 MGHRA, CDR2 YSYEKL. CDR3 nucleotides: TGCGCCAGCAGCCAAGATGACGTACAGCGGCCCACTAATGAAAAACTGTTTTTT. Translating gives CASSQDDVQRPTNEKLFF.

The chain is built from TRBV7-9 and TRBJ1-1; TRBD1 agrees at 9 bases. CDR3 length equals 13 residues. Trimming cost V 6 bases and J 3 bases; bases outside gene matches: 2. The V gene's germline CDR1 is SEHNR and CDR2 FQNEAQ (reference sequence). This chain's CDR3 is CASSRQGDTEAFF. The CDR3 DNA sequence: TGTGCCAGCAGTAGACAGGGGGACACTGAAGCTTTCTTT.

This chain links TRBV2 with TRBJ1-2; no clear D. V was shortened by 3 bases and J by 4 bases, with 12 bases between the two germline ends. The germline V gene has CDR1 SNHLY and CDR2 FYNNEI. The CDR3 is 14 amino acids. The chain's CDR3 is CASSEVRQPYGYTF. CDR3 nucleotide sequence: TGTGCCAGCAGTGAGGTCAGGCAACCCTATGGCTACACCTTC.

The chain uses TRBV27 and TRBJ1-5; 7 bases are shared with TRBD1. This CDR3 has 15 amino acids. Germline values: CDR1 MNHEY, CDR2 SMNVEV (reference sequence). Trimming at V came to 6 bases and at J to 3 bases, leaving 8 bases not matched to a gene. CDR3 sequence reads: CASSLSGQDNQPQHF. DNA for the CDR3: TGTGCCAGCAGCCTGTCCGGACAGGACAATCAGCCCCAGCATTTT.

The rearrangement joins TRBV12-3 or TRBV12-4 to TRBJ1-2; the D gene is possibly TRBD1 (6 bases). There are 12 residues in the CDR3. V lost 3 bases and J lost 6, with 8 bases in between. Here the CDR3 reads CASSFQGHGYTF. The CDR3 region has the DNA TGTGCCAGCAGTTTCCAGGGGCATGGCTACACCTTC.

V and J are TRBV15 and TRBJ2-2; a possible D gene is TRBD2 (5 bases). Germline V gives CDR1 LNHNV, CDR2 YYDKDF (reference sequence). This CDR3 has 15 amino acids. V lost 1 base and J lost 3, with 9 bases in between. For the CDR3, the DNA is TGTGCCACCAGCAGAGCGGGGTCGGACACCGGGGAGCTGTTTTTT. Its protein product is CATSRAGSDTGELFF.

The chain recombines TRBV7-2 with TRBJ2-1, with 15 nucleotides matching TRBD2. The CDR3 is 16 residues long. The trim removed 5 bases at V and 9 bases at J, leaving 8 bases unmatched. Germline CDR1 and CDR2: SGHTA and FQGNSA. The CDR3 nucleotides are TGTGCCAGCAGCCTGGGCTGGGGACTAGCGGGAGGTGAGCAGTTCTTC. Translated, it gives CASSLGWGLAGGEQFF.

This clone was detected a few times. This chain joins TRBV10-3 and TRBJ1-4; D unresolved. Trimming left V 4 bases short and J 4 bases short, with 7 bases between. CDR3 size: 13 residues. Germline CDR1 and CDR2: ENHRY and SYGVKD. The CDR3 reads CAISAGLNEKLFF. CDR3 nucleotides: TGTGCCATCAGTGCCGGACTTAATGAAAAACTGTTTTTT.

The gene calls are TRBV7-9 and TRBJ1-1, with TRBD1 identical over 12 bases. The CDR3 extends over 17 amino acids. Germline CDR1 SEHNR, CDR2 FQNEAQ (reference sequence). V gave up 5 bases and J gave up 1 base; unmatched junction bases: 8. The CDR3, as DNA: TGTGCCAGCAGCACCCCGGGACAGGGGGCGCGGAACACTGAAGCTTTCTTT. Translating it yields CASSTPGQGARNTEAFF. The complete variable domain, with remaining parts taken from reference TRBV7-9 and TRBJ1-1, reads DTGVSQNPRHKITKRGQNVTFRCDPISEHNRLYWYRQTLGQGPEFLTYFQNEAQLEKSRLLSDRFSAERPKGSFSTLEIQRTEQGDSAMYLCASSTPGQGARNTEAFFGQGTRLTVV.

In this sample, this clone turned up once. J is TRBJ2-1 and V is TRBV28, with 7 bases aligning to TRBD1. CDR1 and CDR2 from the germline V gene are MDHEN and SYDVKM. This CDR3 contains 15 residues. The junction had 12 bases not matched to a gene; V was cut back by 6 bases and J by 7 bases. The CDR3 spells CASRPDRVQGNEQFF. The CDR3 region has the DNA TGTGCCAGCAGACCTGACAGGGTACAGGGGAATGAGCAGTTCTTC.

The V call is TRBV24-1, the J call TRBJ1-1; 8 bases line up with TRBD1. From germline, CDR1 is KGHDR and CDR2 SFDVKD. V shed 5 bases, J shed 0 bases, and the junction held 16 bases outside the gene matches. CDR3 size: 19 residues. The DNA for the CDR3 is TGTGCCACCAGTGGAGGCTCAGGGGGCGACGGATTAATGAACACTGAAGCTTTCTTT. It codes for CATSGGSGGDGLMNTEAFF.

The chain employs TRBV9 and TRBJ1-2; 8 bases agree with TRBD1. With 8 bases clipped from V and 5 bases from J, the junction kept 11 bases outside the gene matches. The CDR3 contains 14 residues. Germline V gives CDR1 SGDLS, CDR2 YYNGEE. CDR3 DNA sequence: TGTGCCAGGGGCCGGGGGGACAGGCCTTATGGCTACACCTTC. This encodes CARGRGDRPYGYTF. The complete variable domain, with remaining parts taken from reference TRBV9 and TRBJ1-2, reads DSGVTQTPKHLITATGQRVTLRCSPRSGDLSVYWYQQSLDQGLQFLIQYYNGEERAKGNILERFSAQQFPDLHSELNLSSLELGDSALYFCARGRGDRPYGYTFGSGTRLTVV.

The chain couples TRBV6-5 to TRBJ2-5; 14 positions match TRBD2. This CDR3 has 15 residues. Germline CDR1 and CDR2: MNHEY and SVGAGI. After removal of 6 bases from V and 5 bases from J, the junction contained 5 bases not matched to a gene. CDR3 sequence (DNA): TGTGCCAGCAGCGGGACTAGCGGGAGTAGGGAGACCCAGTACTTC. Translated, it gives CASSGTSGSRETQYF.